This entry concerns a single TCR beta chain. This record comes from a study of blood T cell repertoires in COVID-19. Study in general: The cDNA or gDNA used as material had been derived from T cells, B-cell-depleted T cells, or PBMCs.

The CDR3 is 15 residues long. Trimming took 5 bases from V and 0 from J, leaving 11 bases between them. Germline CDR1 reads MNHEY; CDR2 reads SMNVEV (reference sequence). As processed by the authors: Amplification with reference gene primers provided the estimates of nucleated cell counts. Repertoires were generated with immunoSEQ multiplex PCR, while TCRdb's copy carries only in-frame clones and drops some. For V, J and clone size, that table is used; D and trimming come from the DNA. The sample shows tens of thousands of clones, approximately 86% of them seen only once. V and J are TRBV27 and TRBJ2-4; D is unclear. The sequencing input was peripheral blood. The receptor's source is a man in his 60s with acute or convalescent COVID-19. The CDR3 loop reads CASSRSVLAKNIQYF. In DNA, the CDR3 is TGTGCCAGCAGTCGGTCGGTACTAGCCAAAAACATTCAGTACTTC.